This TCR beta chain emerged from a study of blood T cells in healthy people across ages. The germline CDR1 and CDR2 sequences are LGHDT and YNNKEL (reference sequence). Trimming stripped 3 bases from V and 0 bases from J, with 8 bases between. There are 15 residues in the CDR3. With a J-beta primer mix and a sample-barcoded 5' primer, a second PCR ran about 7 to 12 cycles. TCRdb used MiXCR to reprocess the 5' RACE reads, holding one entry per CDR3 protein. The top ten hold around 14% of the sample, which has about 1.1 million distinct CDR3 sequences, more than 30% seen once. The source of this sequence is a man between 18 and 29 years old in good health. This chain connects TRBV3-1 to TRBJ2-2; D perhaps matches TRBD2 (6 bases). The sample taken for sequencing was blood. Here the CDR3 reads CASSQTGANTGELFF. The CDR3 nucleotides read TGTGCCAGCAGCCAGACGGGGGCGAACACCGGGGAGCTGTTTTTT.